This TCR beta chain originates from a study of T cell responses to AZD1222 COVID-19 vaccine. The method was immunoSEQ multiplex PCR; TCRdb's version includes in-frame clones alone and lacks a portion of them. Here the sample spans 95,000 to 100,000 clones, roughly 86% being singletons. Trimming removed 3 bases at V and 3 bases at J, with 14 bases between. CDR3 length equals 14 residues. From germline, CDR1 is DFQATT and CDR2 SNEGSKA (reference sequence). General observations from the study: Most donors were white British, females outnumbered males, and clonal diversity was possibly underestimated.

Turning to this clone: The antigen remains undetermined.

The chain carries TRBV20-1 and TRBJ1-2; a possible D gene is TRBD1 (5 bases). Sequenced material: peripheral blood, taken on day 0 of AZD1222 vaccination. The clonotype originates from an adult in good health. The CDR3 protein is CSASYGGGHYGYTF. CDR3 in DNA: TGCAGTGCTAGTTATGGGGGGGGACACTATGGCTACACCTTC.